The 18 T cell receptor beta chains given below trace back to one sample, sequenced in a study of monozygotic twins with inflammatory bowel disease (dated by TCRdb to the late 2010s). Library method: 5' RACE. The sequencer listed for this sample is Illumina HiSeq 2500. The reads were reprocessed in TCRdb, with one entry per CDR3 protein sequence and no accompanying DNA. The sample table records roughly 200,000 distinct CDR3 sequences. The biggest ten clones account for roughly 1.7% of the sample. The source material was blood. The receptors stem from a human donor with ulcerative colitis or Crohn's disease, or a healthy co-twin of an affected twin (not recorded which).

V usage is TRBV7-3 and J usage is TRBJ2-2. This CDR3 comprises 13 residues. Germline V gives CDR1 SGHTA, CDR2 FQGTGA. This CDR3 is CASSLNRGRELFF.

This rearrangement joins TRBV5-5 to TRBJ1-5. The CDR3 loop spans 11 amino acids. CDR1 is SGHKS and CDR2 is YYEKEE in the germline V gene (reference sequence). CDR3 sequence: CASSSPQPQHF. The variable domain in full, completed from reference TRBV5-5 and TRBJ1-5, reads DAGVTQSPTHLIKTRGQQVTLRCSPISGHKSVSWYQQVLGQGPQFIFQYYEKEERGRGNFPDRFSARQFPNYSSELNVNALLLGDSALYLCASSSPQPQHFGDGTRLSIL.

The V gene is TRBV3-1, the J gene TRBJ2-7. Germline assignment: CDR1 LGHDT and CDR2 YNNKEL (reference sequence). This CDR3 is 11 amino acids long. CDR3: CASSARSAQYF.

This chain connects TRBV28 to TRBJ2-4. The germline gives CDR1 MDHEN, CDR2 SYDVKM. The CDR3 has 13 residues. The CDR3 loop reads CASSRSDGNIQYF.

The rearrangement joins TRBV5-1 to TRBJ2-1. Germline values: CDR1 SGHRS, CDR2 YFSETQ. The CDR3 extends over 15 amino acids. CDR3 sequence reads: CASSSQAQAYNEQFF.

This sequence joins TRBV2 and TRBJ2-2; TCRdb's D call, TRBD1, is unchecked because there is no DNA. Germline assignment: CDR1 SNHLY and CDR2 FYNNEI. The CDR3 sequence is 15 residues long. The CDR3: CASRSGQGHTGELFF.

The V call is TRBV6-5, the J call TRBJ1-1. The CDR3 consists of 13 residues. Germline loops: CDR1 MNHEY, CDR2 SVGAGI. The CDR3 protein is CASSYSTRAEAFF.

The genes are TRBV5-1 and TRBJ1-1. The CDR3 is 16 amino acids. Germline V lookup: CDR1 SGHRS, CDR2 YFSETQ. The CDR3 region is CASSWDRDKGNTEAFF.

The chain joins TRBV29-1 to TRBJ2-3; without DNA, the TCRdb call of TRBD1 cannot be checked. Germline values: CDR1 SQVTM, CDR2 ANQGSEA. This CDR3 region has 14 residues. This chain's CDR3 is CSVEGQGHTDTQYF.

The chain links TRBV18 to TRBJ1-1. Germline V gene data show CDR1 as KGHSH and CDR2 as LQKENI. The CDR3 loop spans 13 amino acids. CDR3 sequence reads: CASSPAANTEAFF.

CDR3 protein: CASSLYGTGNSNQPQHF. This chain connects TRBV7-2 to TRBJ1-5; TCRdb outputs TRBD1, but without DNA this stays unchecked. Germline CDR1 and CDR2: SGHTA and FQGNSA. This CDR3 has 17 residues. The entire variable domain, with the rest obtained from reference TRBV7-2 and TRBJ1-5, is as follows: GAGVSQSPSNKVTEKGKDVELRCDPISGHTALYWYRQSLGQGLEFLIYFQGNSAPDKSGLPSDRFSAERTGGSVSTLTIQRTQQEDSAVYLCASSLYGTGNSNQPQHFGDGTRLSIL.

The V gene is TRBV5-1, the J gene TRBJ1-5. The length of the CDR3 is 18 residues. CDR1 is SGHRS and CDR2 is YFSETQ in the germline V gene. CDR3 sequence: CASSLGNRVGYSNQPQHF.

The CDR3 protein is CASSQGWFSNEKLFF. The chain recombines TRBV14 with TRBJ1-4. The CDR3 totals 15 residues. Per the germline V gene, CDR1 is SGHDN and CDR2 is FVKESK.

Here the CDR3 reads CASSPSQGHGYTF. The chain combines TRBV27 with TRBJ1-2; absent DNA, TCRdb's TRBD1 call cannot be checked. The CDR3 totals 13 residues. Germline V gene sequence: CDR1 MNHEY, CDR2 SMNVEV (reference sequence).

This chain uses TRBV9 with TRBJ2-3; the TCRdb call, TRBD1, lacks DNA for checking. The CDR3 runs to 15 residues. The V gene's germline CDR1 is SGDLS and CDR2 YYNGEE. The CDR3: CASSVAGAPTDTQYF.

The CDR3 loop reads CSAGNVDGYTF. The chain is built from TRBV29-1 and TRBJ1-2. Germline V gene data show CDR1 as SQVTM and CDR2 as ANQGSEA. The CDR3 loop spans 11 amino acids.

V gene TRBV4-1 combines with J gene TRBJ2-2; TCRdb's assignment of TRBD2 cannot be checked, as there is no DNA. Germline loops: CDR1 MGHRA, CDR2 YSYEKL. There are 16 residues in the CDR3. This chain's CDR3 is CASREPGLVGTGELFF.

The chain joins TRBV28 to TRBJ1-2; with no DNA, the TCRdb D assignment of TRBD1 cannot be verified. This CDR3 is 14 amino acids long. In germline, CDR1 is MDHEN, CDR2 SYDVKM. CDR3 loop: CASSLGQGAHGYTF.